This is a list of T cell receptor beta chains from one sample in a study of blood T cell repertoires in COVID-19. Measured with immunoSEQ multiplex PCR; TCRdb has only the in-frame clones, and not every one. The sample lists 50,000 or so clones, about nine tenths seen once, with approximately 7.1% in the top ten. The sample was peripheral blood. The receptors were sampled from a man in his fifties with active COVID-19. Each CDR3 is given with its conserved first and last residue. The D gene is left open where the match is weak. Only part of the rows carry a size: once, few, many, or a class if the clone is expanded.

D: -
J: TRBJ1-1
V: TRBV30
size: -
length: 14
DNA: TGTGCCTGGAGTCCCCGGGGAGGGAACACTGAAGCTTTCTTT
CDR3: CAWSPRGGNTEAFF

D: TRBD1
J: TRBJ1-1
V: TRBV6-5
size: -
length: 15
DNA: TGTGCCAGCGGAGGGACAGATTACATGAACACTGAAGCTTTCTTT
CDR3: CASGGTDYMNTEAFF

D: TRBD1
J: TRBJ1-6
V: TRBV7-6
size: -
length: 17
DNA: TGTGCCAGCAGCTTAGGGACAGGGGGCTTCTGGAATTCACCCCTCCACTTT
CDR3: CASSLGTGGFWNSPLHF

D: -
J: TRBJ2-2
V: TRBV4-2
size: once
length: 14
DNA: TGTGCCAGCAGCCTACCTAGGAACACCGGGGAGCTGTTTTTT
CDR3: CASSLPRNTGELFF

D: -
J: TRBJ2-2
V: TRBV19
size: -
length: 17
DNA: TGTGCCAGTAGTACCGTACCAGGGTGGGGTAACACCGGGGAGCTGTTTTTT
CDR3: CASSTVPGWGNTGELFF

D: TRBD1
J: TRBJ2-3
V: TRBV2
size: -
length: 15
DNA: TGTGCCAGCAGTGATTTGGGGACAGGACTCAATACGCAGTATTTT
CDR3: CASSDLGTGLNTQYF

D: -
J: TRBJ2-1
V: TRBV7-9
size: once
length: 15
DNA: TGTGCCAGCAGCTTAGCGGTCTCACCCGGGGATGAGCAGTTCTTC
CDR3: CASSLAVSPGDEQFF

D: -
J: TRBJ1-5
V: TRBV12-3/TRBV12-4
size: -
length: 12
DNA: TGTGCCAGCAGTTTGTGGGAGCGTGCCCAGCATTTT
CDR3: CASSLWERAQHF

D: -
J: TRBJ2-5
V: TRBV29-1
size: -
length: 12
DNA: TGCAGCGTTGGGTCGGGGGTGGAGACCCAGTACTTC
CDR3: CSVGSGVETQYF

D: -
J: TRBJ1-1
V: TRBV27
size: once
length: 16
DNA: TGTGCCAGCGGCCCGGCCATCGGACATAGGACCACTGAAGCTTTCTTT
CDR3: CASGPAIGHRTTEAFF

D: TRBD2
J: TRBJ2-3
V: TRBV4-3
size: -
length: 19
DNA: TGCGCCAGCAGCCAAGATCCTGCTAGCGGGGGGGCCCGCACAGATACGCAGTATTTT
CDR3: CASSQDPASGGARTDTQYF

D: TRBD2
J: TRBJ2-7
V: TRBV14
size: once
length: 15
DNA: TGTGCCAGCAGCCAGGGACTAGCGGGACCCTACGAGCAGTACTTC
CDR3: CASSQGLAGPYEQYF

D: -
J: TRBJ2-5
V: TRBV5-1
size: -
length: 14
DNA: TGCGCCAGCAGCTCGACAGTTTCAGTGGAGACCCAGTACTTC
CDR3: CASSSTVSVETQYF

D: TRBD2
J: TRBJ2-2
V: TRBV18
size: -
length: 15
DNA: TGTGCCAGCTCACCCCTCAGCGGGAGTGTCGGGGAGCTGTTTTTT
CDR3: CASSPLSGSVGELFF

D: -
J: TRBJ2-7
V: TRBV9
size: -
length: 15
DNA: TGTGCCAGCAGCGTAGAGGGGGTCAGTTCCTACGAGCAGTACTTC
CDR3: CASSVEGVSSYEQYF

D: TRBD2
J: TRBJ2-7
V: TRBV2
size: -
length: 14
DNA: TGTGCCAGCAGTGAATATTTGGCGGGGGGGGAGCAGTACTTC
CDR3: CASSEYLAGGEQYF

D: -
J: TRBJ1-2
V: TRBV9
size: few
length: 15
DNA: TGTGCCAGCAGCGTAGCTGTAGGGCGGAGGGATGGCTACACCTTC
CDR3: CASSVAVGRRDGYTF

D: TRBD1
J: TRBJ2-1
V: TRBV5-8
size: -
length: 15
DNA: TGTGCCAGCAGCGGTCGGGACAGGAAGTACAATGAGCAGTTCTTC
CDR3: CASSGRDRKYNEQFF

D: TRBD1
J: TRBJ1-5
V: TRBV2
size: few
length: 15
DNA: TGTGCCAGCAGTGGGCGGACAGGTAGCAATCAGCCCCAGCATTTT
CDR3: CASSGRTGSNQPQHF

D: -
J: TRBJ2-5
V: TRBV4-2
size: -
length: 15
DNA: TGTGCCAGCAGCCCGAGTGGGGAGAACCAAGAGACCCAGTACTTC
CDR3: CASSPSGENQETQYF

D: -
J: TRBJ2-2
V: TRBV19
size: -
length: 15
DNA: TGTGCCAGTAGGGACTCACGAATTAACACCGGGGAGCTGTTTTTT
CDR3: CASRDSRINTGELFF

D: -
J: TRBJ2-3
V: TRBV7-2
size: -
length: 13
DNA: TGTGCCAGCAGCTTAGTATGGGGCGAGGCGCAGTATTTT
CDR3: CASSLVWGEAQYF

D: -
J: TRBJ2-7
V: TRBV12-3/TRBV12-4
size: -
length: 12
DNA: TGTGCCAGCAGTTCACAGGGTGGGGAGCAGTACTTC
CDR3: CASSSQGGEQYF

D: -
J: TRBJ2-7
V: TRBV18
size: -
length: 14
DNA: TGTGCCAGCTCACCAGGGGGGTTACCCTACGAGCAGTACTTC
CDR3: CASSPGGLPYEQYF

D: -
J: TRBJ2-5
V: TRBV5-1
size: -
length: 13
DNA: TGCGCCAGCAGCCAACAGGGAAAAGAGACCCAGTACTTC
CDR3: CASSQQGKETQYF

D: -
J: TRBJ1-1
V: TRBV11-1
size: few
length: 15
DNA: TGTGCCAGCAGCTTAGGGTCAGTGAGAGGCACTGAAGCTTTCTTT
CDR3: CASSLGSVRGTEAFF

D: TRBD1
J: TRBJ1-2
V: TRBV6-6
size: -
length: 13
DNA: TGTGCCAGCAGGGAACAGGGGGCGGGAGGCTACACCTTC
CDR3: CASREQGAGGYTF

D: TRBD2
J: TRBJ2-1
V: TRBV7-8
size: once
length: 17
DNA: TGTGCCAGCAGCGATAGGAGGTTTGGCGGGAGTTACAATGAGCAGTTCTTC
CDR3: CASSDRRFGGSYNEQFF

D: -
J: TRBJ2-1
V: TRBV9
size: -
length: 14
DNA: TGTGCCAGCAGCTCAGAACAGGGTCACAATGAGCAGTTCTTC
CDR3: CASSSEQGHNEQFF

D: TRBD1
J: TRBJ1-2
V: TRBV5-5
size: -
length: 15
DNA: TGTGCCAGCAGCACCGAAGGGGACAGGCTCCAGGGCTACACCTTC
CDR3: CASSTEGDRLQGYTF

D: TRBD1
J: TRBJ1-2
V: TRBV10-1
size: -
length: 15
DNA: TGCGCCAGCAGGTTTCGACAGGGGGCGGAGTATGGCTACACCTTC
CDR3: CASRFRQGAEYGYTF

D: TRBD1
J: TRBJ2-7
V: TRBV3-1/TRBV3-2
size: -
length: 16
DNA: TGTGCCAGCAGCCACTCCCGACAGGGGGCTTGGTACGAGCAGTACTTC
CDR3: CASSHSRQGAWYEQYF

D: -
J: TRBJ1-2
V: TRBV7-2
size: -
length: 13
DNA: TGTGCCAGCAGCCCCAACAGGAAAGGTGGCTACACCTTC
CDR3: CASSPNRKGGYTF

D: TRBD1
J: TRBJ2-7
V: TRBV4-1
size: -
length: 14
DNA: TGCGCCAGCAGCCGGGACAGGGTCGTCCACGAGCAGTACTTC
CDR3: CASSRDRVVHEQYF

D: -
J: TRBJ1-1
V: TRBV3-1/TRBV3-2
size: many
length: 12
DNA: TGTGCCAGCCAGGACAGCAGACAAGAAGCTTTCTTT
CDR3: CASQDSRQEAFF

D: TRBD2
J: TRBJ2-2
V: TRBV14
size: -
length: 17
DNA: TGTGCCAGCAGCCAAGAGCAGCAGCGGGAGTTGTCCGGGGAGCTGTTTTTT
CDR3: CASSQEQQRELSGELFF

D: TRBD2
J: TRBJ2-2
V: TRBV30
size: -
length: 17
DNA: TGTGCCTGGAGTTTTATCAGGCTAGCGGGTTTCACCGGGGAGCTGTTTTTT
CDR3: CAWSFIRLAGFTGELFF

D: -
J: TRBJ1-2
V: TRBV19
size: -
length: 15
DNA: TGTGCCAGTAGTGAGGGCCCCGGAGCTAACTATGGCTACACCTTC
CDR3: CASSEGPGANYGYTF

D: -
J: TRBJ2-7
V: TRBV12-3/TRBV12-4
size: -
length: 11
DNA: TGTGCCAGCAGCCCGAGGTACGAGCAGTACTTC
CDR3: CASSPRYEQYF

D: -
J: TRBJ1-2
V: TRBV5-4
size: few
length: 12
DNA: TGTGCCAGCAGCAGGGACACTCGGGGCTACACCTTC
CDR3: CASSRDTRGYTF